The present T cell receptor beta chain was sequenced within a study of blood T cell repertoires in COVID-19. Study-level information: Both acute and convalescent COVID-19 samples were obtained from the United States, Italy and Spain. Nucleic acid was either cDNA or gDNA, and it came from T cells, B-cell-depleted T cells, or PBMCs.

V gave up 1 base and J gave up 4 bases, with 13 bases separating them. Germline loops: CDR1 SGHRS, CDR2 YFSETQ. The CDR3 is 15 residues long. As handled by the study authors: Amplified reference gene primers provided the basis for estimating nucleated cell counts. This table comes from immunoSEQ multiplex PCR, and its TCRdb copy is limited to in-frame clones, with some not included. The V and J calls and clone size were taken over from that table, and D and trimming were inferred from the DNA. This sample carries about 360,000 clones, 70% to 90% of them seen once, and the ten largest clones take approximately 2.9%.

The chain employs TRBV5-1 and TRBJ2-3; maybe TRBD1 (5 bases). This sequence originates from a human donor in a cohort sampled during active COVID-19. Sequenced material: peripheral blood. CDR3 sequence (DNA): TGCGCCAGCAGCTTGTTTCAGGGTCGTGCAGATACGCAGTATTTT. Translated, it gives CASSLFQGRADTQYF.